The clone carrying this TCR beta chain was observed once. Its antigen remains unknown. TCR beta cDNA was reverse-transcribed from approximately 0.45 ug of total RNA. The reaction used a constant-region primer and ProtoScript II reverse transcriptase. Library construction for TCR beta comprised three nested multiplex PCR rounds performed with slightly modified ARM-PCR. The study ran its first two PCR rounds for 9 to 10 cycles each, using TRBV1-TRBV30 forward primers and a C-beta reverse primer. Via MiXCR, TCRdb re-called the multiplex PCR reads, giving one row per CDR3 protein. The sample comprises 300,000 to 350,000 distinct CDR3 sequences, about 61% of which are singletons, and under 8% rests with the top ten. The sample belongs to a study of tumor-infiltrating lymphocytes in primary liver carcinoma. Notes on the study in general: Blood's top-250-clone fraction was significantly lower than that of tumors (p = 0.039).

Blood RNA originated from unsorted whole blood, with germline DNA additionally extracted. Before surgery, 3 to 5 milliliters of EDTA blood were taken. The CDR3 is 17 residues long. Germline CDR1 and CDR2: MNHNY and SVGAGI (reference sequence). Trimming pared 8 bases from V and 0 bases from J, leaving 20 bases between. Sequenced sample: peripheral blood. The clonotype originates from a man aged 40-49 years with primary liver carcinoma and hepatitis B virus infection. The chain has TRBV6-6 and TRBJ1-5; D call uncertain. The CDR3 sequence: CASWSRGREYSNQPQHF. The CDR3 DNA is TGTGCCAGCTGGTCTCGGGGTCGGGAATATAGCAATCAGCCCCAGCATTTT.